This T cell receptor beta chain was sequenced for a study of CD8+ T cells in alopecia areata. Study-wide results and caveats: Whether baseline CD8+ expansion is linked to response remains uncertain, given a single nonresponder. Sharing of TCR sequences between patients (possibly for HLA-related reasons) was less clear than in mice.

Trimming removed 6 bases from V and 7 bases from J, with 10 bases in between. The CDR3 runs 12 residues. The germline V gene has CDR1 MNHNY and CDR2 SVGAGI (reference sequence). Concerning this clone itself: Its antigen remains unknown.

Treatment in this sample: oral pan-JAK inhibitor, 5-10 mg twice daily. Alopecia areata patients provided lesional scalp punch biopsies and peripheral blood, both collected for the study. The authors extracted RNA and reverse transcribed it into cDNA as the sequencing template. Sequencing was performed with immunoSEQ multiplex PCR; in TCRdb, only in-frame clones are kept and a portion is missing. The sample lists approximately 180,000 clones, about 55% occurring once. This clonotype was obtained from a human donor with alopecia areata. The specimen was CD8+ T cells sorted from blood, collected at week 24, from a patient treated with tofacitinib. The chain has TRBV6-6 and TRBJ2-1, with unresolved D. CDR3 sequence: CASSSLGNEQFF. The CDR3 region has the DNA TGTGCCAGCAGCAGTCTAGGAAATGAGCAGTTCTTC.